Listed below are T cell receptor beta chains from one sample, sequenced in a study of blood T cell repertoires in COVID-19. TCRdb's table, derived via immunoSEQ multiplex PCR, lists solely in-frame clones and lacks some. The sample lists about 440,000 clones, roughly 91% occurring once. Sequenced sample: peripheral blood. These receptors were taken from a woman aged 30 to 39 with acute or convalescent COVID-19. The CDR3 runs from the conserved cysteine through the conserved F or W. A D gene is named only where the DNA matches it firmly. Clone size appears in some rows only: once, few, many, or a class for an expanded clone.

cdr3_nt,cdr3_aa,v_call,clone_size,d_call,cdr3_length,j_call
TGTGCCAGCAGCTTTAACGTCTACTCTGGGGCCAACGTCCTGACTTTC,CASSFNVYSGANVLTF,TRBV7-6,.,.,16,TRBJ2-6
TGTGCCAGCAGCGGGACTAGCGGGGACCAAGAGACCCAGTACTTC,CASSGTSGDQETQYF,TRBV5-6,.,TRBD2,15,TRBJ2-5
TGTGCCAGCTCACCACGTTCAGGGCAGTCGGAAGCTTTCTTT,CASSPRSGQSEAFF,TRBV18,.,.,14,TRBJ1-1
TGCGCCAGCAGCTTGGTGCGGAATGAAAAACTGTTTTTT,CASSLVRNEKLFF,TRBV5-1,few,.,13,TRBJ1-4
TGTGCCAGCAGCTTGGGACAGGGCAGCTCCTACGAGCAGTACTTC,CASSLGQGSSYEQYF,TRBV5-4,.,TRBD1,15,TRBJ2-7
TGTGCCAGTACCCCGGGACTAGCGGAAATACCCGTCCAAGAGACCCAGTACTTC,CASTPGLAEIPVQETQYF,TRBV25-1,.,TRBD2,18,TRBJ2-5
TGTGCCAGCAGCTCGCAAGGGGGGGGCCCCTACGAGCAGTACTTC,CASSSQGGGPYEQYF,TRBV13,.,.,15,TRBJ2-7
TGCGCCAGCAGCGCTTGGGACAGGGAGACCACAGATACGCAGTATTTT,CASSAWDRETTDTQYF,TRBV5-1,.,TRBD1,16,TRBJ2-3
TGTGCCAGCTGCGGACAGGGGGCTGCTCAGCCCCAGCATTTT,CASCGQGAAQPQHF,TRBV2,.,TRBD1,14,TRBJ1-5
TGCAGCGAAATTGGGAGTGAGCTGTCCAATGAGCAGTTCTTC,CSEIGSELSNEQFF,TRBV29-1,.,.,14,TRBJ2-1
TGTGCCAGCAGCTTGGGGCAGGGGTTGGTTGAGACCCAGTACTTC,CASSLGQGLVETQYF,TRBV5-6,.,.,15,TRBJ2-5
TGTGCCAGCAGCTTCACTACAGGAGGCAATCAGCCCCAGCATTTT,CASSFTTGGNQPQHF,TRBV7-8,.,.,15,TRBJ1-5
TGCGCCAGCAGCGAGGTCCGGGACTTGTACAATGAGCAGTTCTTC,CASSEVRDLYNEQFF,TRBV5-1,.,.,15,TRBJ2-1
TGTGCCAGCAGTTTAGCGAGGTATGAGCAGTACTTC,CASSLARYEQYF,TRBV28,.,.,12,TRBJ2-7
TGTGCCACCAGCAGCGTGGACAGGAACACCGGGGAGCTGTTTTTT,CATSSVDRNTGELFF,TRBV15,once,.,15,TRBJ2-2
TGTGCCAGCAGTCCTGCAGGGGACGAGCAGTACTTC,CASSPAGDEQYF,TRBV27,.,.,12,TRBJ2-7
TGTGCCAGCAGCGCGATGGGACTAGCGGGGGGGGATACGCAGTATTTT,CASSAMGLAGGDTQYF,TRBV9,.,TRBD2,16,TRBJ2-3
TGTGCCAGTAGTATTGGGCCAGGGCCACTGGGGACCCAGTACTTC,CASSIGPGPLGTQYF,TRBV19,.,.,15,TRBJ2-5
TGTGCCTGGACAGTCAACACTGAAGCTTTCTTT,CAWTVNTEAFF,TRBV30,.,.,11,TRBJ1-1
TGTGCCAGCAGCTTAGGGGGGGCCCTCAATGAGCAGTTCTTC,CASSLGGALNEQFF,TRBV7-3,once,.,14,TRBJ2-1
TGTGCCAGCAGCTTGGATCCGGGGGGAGCTGGAAACACCATATATTTT,CASSLDPGGAGNTIYF,TRBV5-5,once,.,16,TRBJ1-3
TGTGCCTGGAGTTTAACAGTAAACACCGGGGAGCTGTTTTTT,CAWSLTVNTGELFF,TRBV30,.,.,14,TRBJ2-2
TGCAGCGTTGTTAACCAAGAGACCCAGTACTTC,CSVVNQETQYF,TRBV29-1,.,.,11,TRBJ2-5
TGTGCCAGTAGGAACCGGCAAGAGACCCAGTACTTC,CASRNRQETQYF,TRBV19,.,.,12,TRBJ2-5
TGTGCCAGCAGCCGGGGACAGTTACGTGAAGCTTTCTTT,CASSRGQLREAFF,TRBV3-1/TRBV3-2,.,TRBD1,13,TRBJ1-1
TGTGCCAGCAGCGGGGCAGATACGCAGTATTTT,CASSGADTQYF,TRBV6-5,once,.,11,TRBJ2-3
TGTGCCAGCAGCACTACCCGACCCACTAACTATGGCTACACCTTC,CASSTTRPTNYGYTF,TRBV5-6,.,.,15,TRBJ1-2
TGTGCCAGTAGTACCTTCAGGGAAAAACTGTTTTTT,CASSTFREKLFF,TRBV19,.,.,12,TRBJ1-4
TGTGCCAGCAACAACCCAAATCAGCCCCAGCATTTT,CASNNPNQPQHF,TRBV6-5,.,.,12,TRBJ1-5
TGTGCCATCCAGGGACAGGGAGGTTCACCCCTCCACTTT,CAIQGQGGSPLHF,TRBV10-3,.,TRBD1,13,TRBJ1-6
TGTGCCAGTAACCCGCTCGAGAGGCGAGACTATGGCTACACCTTC,CASNPLERRDYGYTF,TRBV19,.,.,15,TRBJ1-2
TGTGCCAGCAGGGCTGGACAGGATCCGAAAAAACTGTTTTTT,CASRAGQDPKKLFF,TRBV28,.,TRBD1,14,TRBJ1-4
TGTGCCAGCAGACAGGGGCCAACCCTGAACTATGGCTACACCTTC,CASRQGPTLNYGYTF,TRBV6-4,few,TRBD1,15,TRBJ1-2
TGTGCCAGTAGTTTTCAGGGATCGTTGAACACCGGGGAGCTGTTTTTT,CASSFQGSLNTGELFF,TRBV19,few,.,16,TRBJ2-2
TGCAGCGTTGAAGATCGGTCGGGGGGGGTGGATGAGCAGTTCTTC,CSVEDRSGGVDEQFF,TRBV29-1,.,TRBD2,15,TRBJ2-1
TGTGCCAGCAGCCCCCAGGGGGCACCGATGAACTATGGCTACACCTTC,CASSPQGAPMNYGYTF,TRBV7-9,.,TRBD1,16,TRBJ1-2
TGTGCCAGCAGTTTAGTACAGGGGGTTAGAGAAAAACTGTTTTTT,CASSLVQGVREKLFF,TRBV6-6,.,TRBD1,15,TRBJ1-4
TGTGCCAGCAGCTTAGAATCGGCAGGAACAATTCAGTACTTC,CASSLESAGTIQYF,TRBV7-9,.,.,14,TRBJ2-4
TGTGCCTTGGAGTATCGGGGAAAAGAGACCCAGTACTTC,CALEYRGKETQYF,TRBV30,.,.,13,TRBJ2-5
TGCGCCAGCAGCAGGACAGGGGGCTACAATGAGCAGTTCTTC,CASSRTGGYNEQFF,TRBV5-1,.,TRBD1,14,TRBJ2-1
TGCAGCGTACCCAACCAGGGGATTGAGACCCAGTACTTC,CSVPNQGIETQYF,TRBV29-1,.,.,13,TRBJ2-5
TGTGCCAGCAGCCAAGCGGGACAGGGGAGGATCGTTGGCTACACCTTC,CASSQAGQGRIVGYTF,TRBV3-1/TRBV3-2,once,TRBD1,16,TRBJ1-2
TGTGCCAGCAGCTTAGCCGGAGGGAACGAGCAGTACTTC,CASSLAGGNEQYF,TRBV11-2,.,.,13,TRBJ2-7
TGTGCCAGCAGCGGGCAGGGGGCCCGGGCCAACGTCCTGACTTTC,CASSGQGARANVLTF,TRBV13,.,TRBD1,15,TRBJ2-6
TGTGCCAGCAGTACCTCCTTCAGGGGAGAGCAGTTCTTC,CASSTSFRGEQFF,TRBV12-3/TRBV12-4,.,.,13,TRBJ2-1
TGTGCCAGCAGCTTGGCCGGGGAGCCTGGAAACACCATATATTTT,CASSLAGEPGNTIYF,TRBV7-9,.,.,15,TRBJ1-3
TGTGCCAGCAGTTCCCCCTCGGGGAGATTCGCTTGGTCAGCTTTCTTT,CASSSPSGRFAWSAFF,TRBV28,.,.,16,TRBJ1-1
TGTGCCAGCAGCTTAGATCCAGGGGGCCAAGCTTTCTTT,CASSLDPGGQAFF,TRBV11-3,once,TRBD1,13,TRBJ1-1
TGTGCCAGCAGCTTTACTAGCGGGTCTTACAATGAGCAGTTCTTC,CASSFTSGSYNEQFF,TRBV7-3,.,TRBD2,15,TRBJ2-1
TGTGCCAGCAGTTTACCTCTAATGTTTAGTAATGGCTACACCTTC,CASSLPLMFSNGYTF,TRBV28,.,.,15,TRBJ1-2
TGTGCCAGCAGCTTGCCGGGACAGGGGGCGAAGCAGTACTTC,CASSLPGQGAKQYF,TRBV5-6,.,TRBD1,14,TRBJ2-7